This T cell receptor beta chain was captured in a study of T cells in Graves' hyperthyroidism and ophthalmopathy. Subjects aged 18 to 65 presented with newly diagnosed hyperthyroidism of less than 2 months' duration. The table lists this clonotype with a few counts. Its antigen is as yet unknown. The junction had 16 bases not matched to a gene; V was cut back by 3 bases and J by 8 bases. The CDR3 loop spans 17 amino acids. Germline V gives CDR1 LNHDA, CDR2 SQIVND (reference sequence). Amplification of TCR beta CDR3 regions used RNA as the template. Using the HTBI primer set, a first-round RT-PCR was run on the TCR CDR3. TCRdb re-called the multiplex PCR reads through MiXCR, storing one row per CDR3 protein. This sample has some 740,000 distinct CDR3 sequences, with approximately 15% found just once. Findings of the study overall: Blood samples included most of the expanded thyroid clonotypes exceeding 0.001. In the analysis, a 13 V-J model separated ophthalmopathy from stable hyperthyroidism.

Sequencing input: blood. V usage is TRBV19 and J usage is TRBJ2-1; TRBD2 matches at 7 bases. The receptor was derived from a woman under 30 with Graves' hyperthyroidism. CDR3 in amino acids: CASSIRSRWEGKDEQFF. In nucleotides, the CDR3 is TGTGCCAGTAGTATTAGATCTCGGTGGGAGGGCAAGGATGAGCAGTTCTTC.